This T cell receptor (beta chain) was recorded in a study of blood T cell repertoires in COVID-19. Background on the study: Donors in the United States, Italy and Spain gave samples during acute or convalescent COVID-19. T cells, B-cell-depleted T cells, or PBMCs provided the cDNA or gDNA that served as material.

Per the study methods: Amplification with reference gene primers provided the estimates of nucleated cell counts. Produced via immunoSEQ multiplex PCR; TCRdb's table is partial and in-frame only. V and J calls and clone size are as listed in that table; D and trimming were resolved from the DNA. The table has about 240,000 clones, around 85% seen once. This CDR3 has 19 residues. Germline V lookup: CDR1 LGHNA, CDR2 YSLEER. Trimming at V came to 0 bases and at J to 0 bases, leaving 8 bases not matched to a gene. This clone was seen a single time. Input material: peripheral blood. The rearrangement uses TRBV4-3 and TRBJ2-3; 11 bases line up with TRBD2. This TCR came from a man aged 55 to 70 with acute or convalescent COVID-19. This chain's CDR3 is CASSQDTSGSATSTDTQYF. The CDR3 coding sequence is TGCGCCAGCAGCCAAGACACTAGCGGGAGTGCAACTAGCACAGATACGCAGTATTTT.